This T cell receptor beta chain was obtained from a study of post-analysis software for immune sequencing data. The CDR3 has 11 amino acids. Per the germline V gene, CDR1 is DFQATT and CDR2 is SNEGSKA (reference sequence). Presence of unique molecular identifiers characterized the TCR beta cDNA libraries. TCRdb analysed the PCR reads with MiXCR anew, one entry per CDR3 protein. The repertoire includes around 150,000 distinct CDR3 sequences, under 40% of them detected once, and 25% to 35% sits in the top ten. A few counts support this clonotype. This material consisted of blood, taken after autologous hematopoietic stem cell transplantation. This sequence originates from a girl aged 5-17 years with multiple sclerosis. This sequence joins TRBV20-1 and TRBJ2-7, with no clear D. The CDR3: CSASDSYEQYF. As DNA, the CDR3 is TGCAGCGCGAGCGACTCCTACGAGCAGTACTTC.